A single T cell receptor (beta chain) is shown here with its context. Its antigen is still unknown. This record comes from a study of shared clonotypes between healthy human individuals. Regarding the study as a whole: Among the subsets, naive ones generally showed larger estimated richness than memory ones.

The assay was immunoSEQ multiplex PCR, and TCRdb's table has in-frame clones only and misses some. The sample has approximately 340,000 clones; 70% to 75% are singletons. Trimming left V 5 bases short and J 0 bases short, with 23 bases between. In germline, CDR1 is SEHNR, CDR2 FQNEAQ (reference sequence). This CDR3 has 19 residues. This receptor was taken from a man aged 25 to 45 in good health. The sample consisted of memory CD4+ T cells sorted from blood. This sample's subset: CD45RA-negative fraction. The chain has TRBV7-9 and TRBJ1-3; possibly TRBD1 for D (5 bases). CDR3 nucleotide sequence: TGTGCCAGCAGCAAATCGGGACGGCTCACATCTCGCTCTGGAAACACCATATATTTT. Its protein product is CASSKSGRLTSRSGNTIYF.